The 9 T cell receptor beta chains below were found in one sample sequenced in a study of tumor-infiltrating lymphocytes in localized non-small cell lung cancer. Assay used: immunoSEQ multiplex PCR; TCRdb lists only in-frame clones, some missing. The sample contains some 30,000 clones, roughly 88% of which appear only once. The sample consisted of lung tumor tissue. These TCRs come from a human donor with non-small cell lung cancer.

The chain recombines TRBV19 with TRBJ2-5, with D uncertain. The CDR3 loop spans 14 amino acids. Germline loops: CDR1 LNHDA, CDR2 SQIVND (reference sequence). With 5 bases removed from V and 0 bases from J, the gap between germline ends came to 10 bases. As DNA, the CDR3 is TGTGCCAGTAGTCGTTCCCCGTACCAAGAGACCCAGTACTTC. It specifies CASSRSPYQETQYF.

The J gene is TRBJ1-6, the V gene TRBV13; perhaps TRBD1 as D (5 bases). From germline, CDR1 is PRHDT and CDR2 FYEKMQ (reference sequence). This CDR3 comprises 14 residues. V lost 6 bases and J lost 11, with 17 bases in between. The CDR3: CASRTGGGIAPLHF. In DNA form, the CDR3 reads TGTGCCAGCAGGACTGGCGGGGGGATCGCACCCCTCCACTTT. The whole variable domain, remainder taken from reference TRBV13 and TRBJ1-6, is AAGVIQSPRHLIKEKRETATLKCYPIPRHDTVYWYQQGPGQDPQFLISFYEKMQSDKGSIPDRFSAQQFSDYHSELNMSSLELGDSALYFCASRTGGGIAPLHFGNGTRLTVT.

The chain carries TRBV7-2 and TRBJ1-4; 9 bases map to TRBD1. The junction had 6 bases not matched to a gene; V was cut back by 5 bases and J by 8 bases. Germline-derived CDR1 and CDR2 are SGHTA and FQGNSA. This CDR3 is built from 14 residues. The CDR3 is CASSKDRGAEKLFF. CDR3 in DNA: TGTGCCAGCAGCAAGGACAGGGGCGCCGAAAAACTGTTTTTT.

The chain joins TRBV4-3 to TRBJ2-1, with 12 bases matching TRBD2. CDR3 size: 16 residues. V dropped 3 bases and J dropped 4; count of bases not matched to a gene: 4. Germline CDR1 is LGHNA and CDR2 is YSLEER. The CDR3 DNA is TGCGCCAGCAGCCACTCTAGCGGGGGGGCATACAATGAGCAGTTCTTC. Amino acids: CASSHSSGGAYNEQFF.

The rearrangement links TRBV25-1 to TRBJ1-6; D not resolved. The V gene lost 4 bases and the J gene lost 0 bases, with 16 bases spanning the gap. This CDR3 has 18 amino acids. Germline CDR1 MGHDK, CDR2 SYGVNS. CDR3 bases: TGTGCCAGCAGTGCCTCCGCCAGGTTAAGCTCCTATAATTCACCCCTCCACTTT. Amino acid sequence: CASSASARLSSYNSPLHF.

This clone was counted a few times. CDR3 in DNA: TGTGCCAGCAGCTGGAGGACAGGACCTGGCGAGCAGTACTTC. The encoded protein is CASSWRTGPGEQYF. The rearrangement joins TRBV5-6 to TRBJ2-7; 7 positions agree with TRBD1. V shed 3 bases and J 6 bases; nucleotides not matched to a gene: 9. Germline loops: CDR1 SGHDT, CDR2 YYEEEE. The CDR3 is 14 amino acids.

The V gene is TRBV10-3, the J gene TRBJ2-1, with D perhaps matching TRBD1 (5 bases). V lost 2 bases to trimming and J lost 6 bases, with 8 bases between them. CDR1 ENHRY and CDR2 SYGVKD come from the germline V gene. This CDR3 comprises 13 residues. CDR3 DNA sequence: TGTGCCATCAGTGAGGGGGCAGGCAATGAGCAGTTCTTC. Translated: CAISEGAGNEQFF.

The J gene is TRBJ2-5, the V gene TRBV20-1; unclear D gene. This CDR3 is built from 10 residues. V was cut by 5 bases and J by 5 bases, with 6 bases left in between. Germline CDR1 is DFQATT and CDR2 is SNEGSKA (reference sequence). CDR3 protein: CSAVGETQYF. For the CDR3, the DNA is TGCAGTGCTGTAGGGGAGACCCAGTACTTC.

This clone rates as medium-sized (0.01 to 0.1%). J is TRBJ1-1 and V is TRBV30, with a tentative D call TRBD1 (5 bases). Germline values: CDR1 GTSNPN, CDR2 SVGIG (reference sequence). With 2 bases removed from V and 2 bases from J, the gap between germline ends came to 9 bases. The CDR3 extends over 13 amino acids. The CDR3 is CAWSWDVNTEAFF. Written as DNA, the CDR3 is TGTGCCTGGAGTTGGGACGTAAACACTGAAGCTTTCTTT.